This note documents a single TCR beta chain sequence. The antigen is undetermined. These data belong to a study of early T cells in non-severe SARS-CoV-2 infection. As for the study in general: Unsorted whole blood bulk RNA was sequenced, with unpaired chains.

The CDR3 length is 14 residues. V dropped 0 bases and J dropped 5 bases, with 9 bases sitting between them. Germline assignment: CDR1 SGHRS and CDR2 YFSETQ. Study-level results: There was a bias toward anti-spike CD8 responses in VDJdb matching, which missed private and CD4 specificities.

Attachment of unique molecular identifiers was made to individual cDNA molecules. TCRdb re-derived calls from the 5' RACE reads in MiXCR, one entry per CDR3 protein. The table shows about 69,000 distinct CDR3 sequences, with under 9.5% occurring only once. This sequence joins TRBV5-1 and TRBJ2-1; weak D call: TRBD1 (6 bases). The source of this sequence is an adult who was a healthcare worker with PCR-confirmed SARS-CoV-2 infection or an uninfected control (not recorded which). What was sequenced was whole blood. The CDR3 spells CASSLGGHNNEQFF. The DNA of the CDR3 is TGCGCCAGCAGCTTGGGGGGACACAACAATGAGCAGTTCTTC.